The 24 T cell receptor beta chains given below trace back to one sample, sequenced in a study of blood T cell repertoires in COVID-19. Only in-frame clones appear in the TCRdb table, and some are missing; sequencing was by immunoSEQ multiplex PCR. Here the sample spans nearly 30,000 clones, 90% being singletons. The sample consisted of peripheral blood. Every receptor here comes from a man aged 70-80 years with active or convalescent COVID-19.

The chain carries TRBV2 and TRBJ2-3; TRBD2 might be the D (6 bases). The CDR3 loop spans 14 amino acids. Trimming pared 1 base from V and 7 bases from J, leaving 12 bases between. Germline V gene data show CDR1 as SNHLY and CDR2 as FYNNEI. The CDR3: CASSEGLGPYTQYF. The DNA for the CDR3 is TGTGCCAGCAGTGAAGGACTAGGGCCCTATACGCAGTATTTT.

This clone came up once. This sequence joins TRBV5-1 and TRBJ2-3; possibly TRBD2 for D (6 bases). The V end was cut by 0 bases, the J end by 2 bases, with 10 bases between. The CDR3 is made up of 15 amino acids. The V gene's germline CDR1 is SGHRS and CDR2 YFSETQ. In nucleotides, the CDR3 is TGCGCCAGCAGCTTGGCGGTAGCGGCCACAGATACGCAGTATTTT. This encodes CASSLAVAATDTQYF.

This rearrangement joins TRBV6-5 to TRBJ2-7; TRBD1 matches at 7 bases. Germline-derived CDR1 and CDR2 are MNHEY and SVGAGI. Trimming removed 6 bases from V and 6 bases from J; junction bases left unmatched: 11. The CDR3 extends over 14 amino acids. The CDR3 reads CASSPGQPNVEQYV. The DNA for the CDR3 is TGTGCCAGCAGCCCGGGACAGCCTAATGTCGAGCAGTACGTC.

The chain couples TRBV6-5 to TRBJ1-3; 9 bases line up with TRBD1. The CDR3 consists of 15 residues. Germline lookup yields CDR1 MNHEY and CDR2 SVGAGI. V shed 6 bases and J 1 base; nucleotides not matched to a gene: 4. CDR3 sequence reads: CASRPTGGSGNTIYF. The CDR3 coding sequence is TGTGCCAGCAGGCCGACAGGGGGATCTGGAAACACCATATATTTT.

This CDR3 is CASSEARSYGYTF. The CDR3 DNA reads as TGTGCCAGCAGCGAGGCCCGCAGCTATGGCTACACCTTC. V gene TRBV11-2 combines with J gene TRBJ1-2; D call uncertain. Trimming removed 5 bases from V and 4 bases from J, with 11 bases in between. The V gene's germline CDR1 is SGHAT and CDR2 FQNNGV. This CDR3 contains 13 residues. Combining the CDR3 with reference TRBV11-2 and TRBJ1-2 gives the whole variable domain EAGVAQSPRYKIIEKRQSVAFWCNPISGHATLYWYQQILGQGPKLLIQFQNNGVVDDSQLPKDRFSAERLKGVDSTLKIQPAKLEDSAVYLCASSEARSYGYTFGSGTRLTVV.

The chain's CDR3 is CASSPGGNTIYF. CDR3 nucleotides: TGTGCCAGTAGTCCGGGTGGAAACACCATATATTTT. The chain couples TRBV19 to TRBJ1-3; the D is unclear. The germline V gene encodes CDR1 LNHDA and CDR2 SQIVND (reference sequence). The CDR3 sequence is 12 residues long. Trimming pared 5 bases from V and 3 bases from J, leaving 5 bases between.

The chain uses TRBV6-5 and TRBJ1-1, with D possibly matching TRBD1 (6 bases). V was cut by 0 bases and J by 5 bases, with 13 bases left in between. The CDR3 is 15 amino acids. The germline gives CDR1 MNHEY, CDR2 SVGAGI. For the CDR3, the DNA is TGTGCCAGCAGTTACTCCCCCGGGGGGCAAACTGAAGCTTTCTTT. Amino acid sequence: CASSYSPGGQTEAFF.

This clone has a single count. This chain connects TRBV19 to TRBJ2-3; 10 bases are shared with TRBD2. This CDR3 comprises 17 residues. J gave up 3 bases and V 4 bases, and 10 bases lay outside the gene matches. Germline-derived CDR1 and CDR2 are LNHDA and SQIVND (reference sequence). The CDR3 reads CASSTSSSGSVTDTQYF. For the CDR3, the DNA is TGTGCCAGTAGTACTAGCTCTAGCGGGAGCGTGACAGATACGCAGTATTTT.

The chain combines TRBV25-1 with TRBJ2-1; D call uncertain. Trimming left V 5 bases short and J 6 bases short, with 17 bases between. The CDR3 totals 15 residues. Germline lookup yields CDR1 MGHDK and CDR2 SYGVNS. Written as DNA, the CDR3 is TGTGCCAGCAGTTCTACTACCCACCCCTTCAATGAGCAGTTCTTC. Amino acid sequence: CASSSTTHPFNEQFF.

This clone has only one observation. The chain couples TRBV25-1 to TRBJ2-5; D is unresolved. Germline-derived CDR1 and CDR2 are MGHDK and SYGVNS. There are 14 residues in the CDR3. V gave up 0 bases and J gave up 2 bases, with 7 bases separating them. CDR3 bases: TGTGCCAGCAGTGAATACGAGGATCAAGAGACCCAGTACTTC. Its protein product is CASSEYEDQETQYF.

V usage is TRBV6-2 or TRBV6-3 and J usage is TRBJ2-6, with unresolved D. V lost 1 base to trimming and J lost 0 bases, with 4 bases between them. There are 15 residues in the CDR3. Germline V gene data show CDR1 as MNHEY and CDR2 as SVGEGT. The CDR3 DNA reads TGTGCCAGCAGTTACTTGAGCTCTGGGGCCAACGTCCTGACTTTC. It specifies CASSYLSSGANVLTF.

The V gene is TRBV11-2, the J gene TRBJ2-5; D is undetermined. V was cut by 5 bases and J by 0 bases, with 7 bases left in between. Per the germline V gene, CDR1 is SGHAT and CDR2 is FQNNGV. The CDR3 runs 13 residues. The CDR3: CASSQRYQETQYF. CDR3 DNA sequence: TGTGCCAGCAGCCAGCGATACCAAGAGACCCAGTACTTC.

The chain recombines TRBV7-6 with TRBJ2-2, with 8 bases lining up with TRBD1. The J segment lost 4 bases and the V segment lost 1 base, leaving 5 bases of the junction unmatched. The CDR3 contains 16 residues. CDR1 and CDR2 from the germline V gene are SGHVS and FNYEAQ. The CDR3 bases are TGTGCCAGCAGCTTAGGGACAGGGACGGTCACCGGGGAGCTGTTTTTT. This codes for CASSLGTGTVTGELFF.

The chain uses TRBV3-1 (or the pseudogene TRBV3-2) and TRBJ1-1, with D unresolved. V lost 0 bases and J 1 base, leaving 12 bases between the germline ends. The CDR3 sequence is 16 residues long. Germline CDR1 reads LGHDT; CDR2 reads YNNKEL (reference sequence). CDR3 protein: CASSQESGIQNTEAFF. The CDR3, as DNA: TGTGCCAGCAGCCAAGAAAGCGGCATCCAGAACACTGAAGCTTTCTTT.

There are a few counts of this clone. The chain carries TRBV10-1 and TRBJ2-5, with TRBD2 as a possible D gene (5 bases). V lost 3 bases, J lost 10 bases, and 9 bases lay in between. This CDR3 comprises 11 residues. Germline loops: CDR1 WNHNN, CDR2 SYGVQD (reference sequence). The CDR3 loop is CASSDGKSQYF. In DNA, the CDR3 is TGCGCCAGCAGTGACGGGAAGAGCCAGTACTTC.

J is TRBJ1-1 and V is TRBV12-3 or TRBV12-4; no firm D call. The CDR3 covers 13 residues. V was clipped by 6 bases and J by 5 bases, with 13 bases between them. Written as DNA, the CDR3 is TGTGCCAGCAGCCGGCCCCCGGGAACTGAAGCTTTCTTT. Its protein product is CASSRPPGTEAFF.

The chain employs TRBV18 and TRBJ2-5, with D possibly matching TRBD1 (6 bases). Germline V gene data show CDR1 as KGHSH and CDR2 as LQKENI. This CDR3 comprises 14 residues. V lost 1 base to trimming and J lost 2 bases, with 8 bases between them. CDR3 nucleotides: TGTGCCAGCTCACCACAGGGGGAGCAAGAGACCCAGTACTTC. It yields the protein CASSPQGEQETQYF. The whole variable domain, remainder taken from reference TRBV18 and TRBJ2-5, is NAGVMQNPRHLVRRRGQEARLRCSPMKGHSHVYWYRQLPEEGLKFMVYLQKENIIDESGMPKERFSAEFPKEGPSILRIQQVVRGDSAAYFCASSPQGEQETQYFGPGTRLLVL.

The chain has TRBV5-6 and TRBJ1-3; D gene unclear. There are 16 residues in the CDR3. Germline V CDR1 and CDR2: SGHDT, YYEEEE. The V and J ends lost 1 base and 4 bases respectively, with 15 bases between them. As DNA, the CDR3 is TGTGCCAGCAGCTTGTGGGCAGCCGCCTCCGGAAACACCATATATTTT. This encodes CASSLWAAASGNTIYF.

The V gene is TRBV29-1, the J gene TRBJ2-1; TRBD1 is a possible D gene (5 bases). The CDR3 runs to 10 residues. Germline values: CDR1 SQVTM, CDR2 ANQGSEA. V was pared by 2 bases and J by 16 bases, with 12 bases between. The CDR3 loop reads CSVERGAEFF. CDR3 in DNA: TGCAGCGTTGAACGTGGGGCCGAATTCTTC.

The V and J genes are TRBV9 and TRBJ2-7; 12 bases fit TRBD1. The V gene end was trimmed by 4 bases and the J gene end by 6 bases; junction bases not matched to a gene: 8. The germline gives CDR1 SGDLS, CDR2 YYNGEE. CDR3 length: 15 amino acids. This chain's CDR3 is CASSPPGQGAAEQYF. The CDR3 region has the DNA TGTGCCAGCAGCCCGCCGGGACAGGGGGCAGCCGAGCAGTACTTC. The full variable domain, completed using reference TRBV9 and TRBJ2-7, is DSGVTQTPKHLITATGQRVTLRCSPRSGDLSVYWYQQSLDQGLQFLIQYYNGEERAKGNILERFSAQQFPDLHSELNLSSLELGDSALYFCASSPPGQGAAEQYFGPGTRLTVT.

The chain is built from TRBV2 and TRBJ2-2, with 9 nucleotides matching TRBD1. Germline V gene sequence: CDR1 SNHLY, CDR2 FYNNEI. The V gene end was trimmed by 5 bases and the J gene end by 4 bases; junction bases not matched to a gene: 5. The CDR3 spans 15 residues. The CDR3 DNA reads TGTGCCAGCAGTTGGACAGGGGACAGCACCGGGGAGCTGTTTTTT. It encodes CASSWTGDSTGELFF.

This clone was picked up a small number of times. This chain links TRBV28 with TRBJ1-2; D is perhaps TRBD1 (5 bases). The V end lost 3 bases, the J end lost 2 bases, and 7 bases lay between the germline ends. Germline CDR1 and CDR2: MDHEN and SYDVKM. The CDR3 is 13 amino acids. The CDR3 bases are TGTGCCAGCAGTTTCCGGGGGAACTATGGCTACACCTTC. Translating gives CASSFRGNYGYTF.

The chain uses TRBV6-6 and TRBJ1-4; 8 nucleotides line up with TRBD1. CDR3 size: 15 residues. Trimming removed 6 bases from V and 4 bases from J; junction bases left unmatched: 7. Germline V gene lookup returns CDR1 MNHNY and CDR2 SVGAGI (reference sequence). The CDR3 is CASRAGGSGNEKLFF. The CDR3 DNA reads TGTGCCAGCAGGGCAGGGGGCTCGGGTAATGAAAAACTGTTTTTT.

The rearrangement uses TRBV6-6 and TRBJ2-7; 11 positions agree with TRBD2. This CDR3 is built from 16 residues. Trimming at V came to 5 bases and at J to 1 base, leaving 7 bases not matched to a gene. Per germline, CDR1 MNHNY and CDR2 SVGAGI (reference sequence). Here the CDR3 DNA reads TGTGCCAGCAGTCGAAATCTAGCGGGGGGATCCTACGAGCAGTACTTC. This translates into CASSRNLAGGSYEQYF.